The next 15 T cell receptor beta chains were all read from a single sample in a study of cytomegalovirus exposure and HLA in healthy donors. PCR involved 60 Vbeta and 13 Jbeta primers. The assay was immunoSEQ multiplex PCR, and TCRdb's table has in-frame clones only and misses some. The repertoire includes around 170,000 clones, more than 80% of them detected once, and 2% to 3% sits in the top ten. Sequences were obtained from PBMCs. The receptors originated from a woman between 45 and 65 years old in good health and CMV-seropositive.

This chain uses TRBV18 with TRBJ1-1, with a weak D call TRBD1 (5 bases). V lost 3 bases and J 1 base, leaving 18 bases between the germline ends. The CDR3 is made up of 17 amino acids. Germline V CDR1 and CDR2: KGHSH, LQKENI. The chain's CDR3 is CASSPFSFGHGNTEAFF. The DNA for the CDR3 is TGTGCCAGCTCACCTTTCTCATTTGGACATGGGAACACTGAAGCTTTCTTT.

The chain uses TRBV19 and TRBJ1-2; TRBD1 might be the D (5 bases). There are 14 residues in the CDR3. Trimming took 3 bases from V and 5 from J, leaving 13 bases between them. Germline V lookup: CDR1 LNHDA, CDR2 SQIVND (reference sequence). In DNA, the CDR3 is TGTGCCAGTAGTATCCCCGGCGGGGGGTATGGCTACACCTTC. It is translated as CASSIPGGGYGYTF.

The CDR3 is CASSFEGGNGYTF. The CDR3 region has the DNA TGCGCCAGCAGCTTTGAGGGAGGCAATGGCTACACCTTC. The gene calls are TRBV5-1 and TRBJ1-2, with D unclear. Trimming left V 2 bases short and J 6 bases short, with 11 bases between. Germline lookup yields CDR1 SGHRS and CDR2 YFSETQ. This CDR3 has 13 residues.

The sample holds one count of this clone. This sequence joins TRBV6-5 and TRBJ1-2, with 8 bases matching TRBD1. V shed 6 bases, J shed 3 bases, and the junction held 6 bases outside the gene matches. CDR3 length: 14 residues. Germline CDR1 is MNHEY and CDR2 is SVGAGI. In DNA, the CDR3 is TGTGCCAGCAGAACCGGACAGGGCTACTATGGCTACACCTTC. It codes for CASRTGQGYYGYTF.

The chain recombines TRBV6-6 with TRBJ2-7, with TRBD1 matching 10 bases. The ends lost 6 bases at V and 2 bases at J; junction bases unmatched: 7. Germline V gives CDR1 MNHNY, CDR2 SVGAGI (reference sequence). There are 15 residues in the CDR3. In nucleotides, the CDR3 is TGTGCCAGCAGAAGCCGGGACAGGGGTCCCTACGAGCAGTACTTC. Its translation: CASRSRDRGPYEQYF.

The V and J genes are TRBV18 and TRBJ2-1, with 9 bases lining up with TRBD1. The V segment lost 3 bases and the J segment 8 bases; nucleotides outside the gene matches: 8. Germline V gives CDR1 KGHSH, CDR2 LQKENI. The CDR3 has 15 residues. The CDR3 is CASSPGTGYGHEQFF. CDR3 DNA: TGTGCCAGCTCACCTGGGACAGGGTACGGGCATGAGCAGTTCTTC.

In DNA, the CDR3 is TGTGCCAGCAGCCCCAGAGGGGGCGGGGGGGCCTTTCGAGATACGCAGTATTTT. Translation gives CASSPRGGGGAFRDTQYF. The gene calls are TRBV7-8 and TRBJ2-3; TRBD2 matches 9 bases. The CDR3 has 18 amino acids. The germline gives CDR1 SGHVS, CDR2 FQNEAQ. Trimming cost V 5 bases and J 5 bases; bases outside gene matches: 17.

The rearrangement joins TRBV7-3 to TRBJ2-7; TRBD2 agrees at 8 bases. Germline loops: CDR1 SGHTA, CDR2 FQGTGA. The CDR3 is 15 residues long. V was pared by 3 bases and J by 5 bases, with 9 bases of the junction left unmatched. The CDR3, as DNA: TGTGCCAGCAGCTTTAATCCAGCGGGGGCCGACGAGCAGTACTTC. This codes for CASSFNPAGADEQYF.

The chain carries TRBV4-1 and TRBJ2-1; 8 positions agree with TRBD2. Per the germline V gene, CDR1 is MGHRA and CDR2 is YSYEKL. After removal of 4 bases from V and 7 bases from J, the junction contained 15 bases not matched to a gene. The CDR3 length is 17 residues. The CDR3 DNA reads TGCGCCAGCAGCCTTAGGTCCCCGGCGGGGGGCCTTAATGAGCAGTTCTTC. Translating it yields CASSLRSPAGGLNEQFF.

This chain links TRBV7-9 with TRBJ2-7, with 11 bases matching TRBD2. The germline gives CDR1 SEHNR, CDR2 FQNEAQ (reference sequence). CDR3 size: 15 residues. Trimming cost V 5 bases and J 3 bases; bases outside gene matches: 6. Written as DNA, the CDR3 is TGTGCCAGCAGCCCACTAGCGGGGGACGACTACGAGCAGTACTTC. Encoded protein: CASSPLAGDDYEQYF.

The chain has TRBV9 and TRBJ2-2; D not certain. With 4 bases removed from V and 0 bases from J, the gap between germline ends came to 10 bases. The germline V gene encodes CDR1 SGDLS and CDR2 YYNGEE. The CDR3 runs 15 residues. CDR3 DNA sequence: TGTGCCAGCAGCATCGGTAACTCGAACACCGGGGAGCTGTTTTTT. Translating gives CASSIGNSNTGELFF.

The CDR3 DNA reads TGCGCCAGCAGCTTGGCTTCCTGGGACAGGGGATACGAGCAGTACTTC. It specifies CASSLASWDRGYEQYF. The chain recombines TRBV5-1 with TRBJ2-7; 10 bases fit TRBD1. Germline V gene sequence: CDR1 SGHRS, CDR2 YFSETQ. The CDR3 sequence is 16 residues long. The junction had 7 bases not matched to a gene; V was cut back by 0 bases and J by 4 bases.

For this clone: The same CDR3 arises from other DNA sequences in this sample as well. V usage is TRBV5-1 and J usage is TRBJ1-1; maybe TRBD1 (6 bases). Between the trimmed V and J ends, which lost 4 bases and 4 bases, there was a span of 14 bases. The CDR3 runs to 14 residues. Germline CDR1 is SGHRS and CDR2 is YFSETQ. For the CDR3, the DNA is TGCGCCAGCAGCGAACAACAGGGAATCACTGAAGCTTTCTTT. The encoded protein is CASSEQQGITEAFF.

The sample holds one count of this clone. The CDR3 loop reads CASSSSGTVNEQFF. The CDR3 bases are TGTGCCAGCAGCTCCTCCGGGACAGTGAATGAGCAGTTCTTC. This sequence joins TRBV4-2 and TRBJ2-1, with 7 nucleotides matching TRBD1. V was pared by 5 bases and J by 7 bases, with 8 bases of the junction left unmatched. Germline-derived CDR1 and CDR2 are LGHNA and YNFKEQ. This CDR3 has 14 amino acids.

The rearrangement uses TRBV2 and TRBJ1-1, with a possible D match to TRBD1 (5 bases). Per germline, CDR1 SNHLY and CDR2 FYNNEI. V dropped 6 bases and J dropped 8 bases, with 10 bases sitting between them. The CDR3 extends over 11 amino acids. The CDR3 DNA reads as TGTGCCAGCAGCGCCGACAGAGAAGCTTTCTTT. Its translation: CASSADREAFF.